Reported below is one T cell receptor beta chain. Its antigen is not yet known. No much larger clone is present one base from it, and per-base qualities are unavailable. Inclusion was restricted to participants for whom at least one PBMC sample before ART initiation and at least two post-ART samples were available. Every participant with HIV received treatment in the United States of America. Before DNA extraction, cryopreserved samples containing about 1-11 million PBMC were thawed and washed. At the time of the earliest PBMC sample for each participant with HIV, ages ranged from about 23 to 60 years. Each participant contributed PBMC samples from 1-4 timepoints before ART initiation and 2-8 timepoints after ART initiation, with a median of 7 samples. Serial HIV viral load, CD4+ T-cell count, ART history and demographic data were obtained for every participant. Using a Qiagen kit on a QIAcube, genomic DNA was extracted from unsorted PBMC, with samples processed in batches of 12.

The data belong to a study of long-term antiretroviral therapy in people with HIV (dated by TCRdb to between 2021 and 2022). In terms of the full investigation: The earliest samples were collected roughly a decade before the 2015 WHO recommendation for immediate ART, at a time when ART was usually postponed until CD4 counts fell. A retrospective serial study tested whether changes in peripheral blood TRB repertoire composition and diversity were associated with ART initiation and durable HIV suppression. The cohort contributed 150 to 200 cryopreserved PBMC samples from 25 to 35 adults with confirmed HIV infection, collected serially over a mean of 6 years (range 1-12). About 35% of the 30 participants with HIV were female. No cross-contamination during QIAcube processing turned up in test extractions that ran a monoclonal T-cell line alongside around 34 polyclonal samples. Overall study outcomes, separate from this receptor: Because cell numbers in pre-ART samples were limited, unsorted PBMC were profiled instead of sorted CD4+ and CD8+ T cells. Inferences about post-ART repertoire changes were limited because no data were available on ART adherence, viral resistance or therapy changes. CDR3 length ranges in HIV repertoires were narrower than in controls, and network structure suggested an antigen-experienced repertoire with only a slight naive shift after ART. Samples dated from about 2004 to 2018, and the ART regimens used may be less effective than current ones. Because PBMC availability was limited, only the TCR beta chain was sequenced, with no alpha chain pairing. At every time point, the repertoire was dominated by expanded TRB clones first identified before ART initiation, although this dominance fluctuated and, in many PLHIV, declined after ART. Starting ART was linked to a significant rise in TRB diversity, yet even after long-term ART the diversity remained significantly lower than in transplant donor controls.

The immunoSEQ hsTCRB v3.0 assay was used at survey level resolution to sequence the TRB variable region. A depth of roughly 40,000-50,000 T-cell genomes per sample was targeted for TRB sequencing. TRB libraries were pooled and sequenced on an Illumina MiSeq using a v3 150-cycle kit. Concerning the study's data processing: Repertoire analysis ran in R within a reproducible Nextflow workflow covering QC, data transformation and analysis. Custom analyses were implemented in LymphoSeq2, an R package for AIRR-Seq data exploration. Several samples that produced fewer than 5000 total TRB sequences were removed, so 200 or so HIV repertoires were analyzed. Among the approximately 190 HIV repertoires that were kept, around 59 were collected before ART initiation and some 130 were collected after ART initiation. Each repertoire was downsampled to 5000 TRB nucleotide sequences, and summary statistics were averaged across 100 downsampling iterations. Only TRB sequences with CDR3 regions of at least seven amino acids were retained for analysis. Diversity was measured with a Shannon entropy-derived clonality score and the Gini coefficient. In repertoire networks, the top 5000 CDR3 amino acid sequences were linked whenever an edit distance of one separated two sequences. GLIPH2 predicted antigen specificity groups and MHC restriction for TRB CDR3 amino acid sequences. Known CMV, EBV, HIV or tissue antigen associations were flagged by matching CDR3 amino acid sequences against VDJdb and McPAS-TCR. Pre-ART, post-ART and control groups were compared with Wilcoxon signed-rank tests and Holm-Bonferroni correction. TCRdb holds this immuneACCESS table with in-frame rearrangements only. Some clones are missing; in checked studies, unresolved V genes explain under half, and the rest has no known cause. The D gene and trimming were derived from the DNA, and the V and J assignments and clone size from that table. The sample records 20,000 to 30,000 clones, 87% of which are singletons. The ten largest clonotypes hold roughly 8.9% of the sample.

The sequencing used unsorted PBMCs, collected 1.8 years before starting antiretroviral therapy. The receptor comes from a man between 45 and 60 years old with HIV.

The CDR3: CASSLFQGSYGYTF. In nucleotides, the sequence is TGTGCCAGCAGTTTATTCCAGGGCAGCTATGGCTACACCTTC. This receptor chain uses TRBV27 and TRBJ1-2; possibly the D gene is TRBD1, per 5 matching bases. V sheds 1 base and J sheds 4 bases, leaving 10 bases between their ends. Counted from cysteine to phenylalanine, this CDR3 has 14 amino acids. The entry retains the CDR3 DNA only, 42 bases that are in frame from base 1. As encoded in the germline V gene (reference sequence), CDR1 is MNHEY while CDR2 is SMNVEV.